The 14 T cell receptor beta chains below come from one sample, sequenced in a study of CD8 T cell repertoires and HIV-1 epitope variants. Their antigens are not known. Clones were read by immunoSEQ multiplex PCR, and TCRdb kept only the in-frame ones, dropping some. The sample has several thousand clones, 50% to 75% seen once. Sequencing used cultured CD8+ T cells derived from PBMCs. These receptors originate from a male donor with HIV.

CDR3 protein: CATPAETQYF. DNA for the CDR3: TGTGCCACCCCAGCGGAGACCCAGTACTTC. The rearrangement joins TRBV5-4 to TRBJ2-5; no clear D. There are 10 residues in the CDR3. V shed 9 bases and J shed 5 bases, with 8 bases lying between them. The germline V gene encodes CDR1 SGHNT and CDR2 YYREEE (reference sequence).

This chain uses TRBV5-1 with TRBJ2-1; either TRBD1 or TRBD2 may fit D (5 bases each). V gave up 0 bases and J gave up 8 bases, with 6 bases separating them. Germline CDR1 reads SGHRS; CDR2 reads YFSETQ. The CDR3 totals 12 residues. CDR3 residues: CASSLGGDEQFF. The DNA of the CDR3 is TGCGCCAGCAGCTTGGGAGGGGATGAGCAGTTCTTC.

The sample holds a few counts of this clone. The chain employs TRBV9 and TRBJ1-5; TRBD1 agrees at 8 bases. There are 15 residues in the CDR3. With 3 bases clipped from V and 3 bases from J, the junction kept 5 bases outside the gene matches. The V gene's germline CDR1 is SGDLS and CDR2 YYNGEE. For the CDR3, the DNA is TGTGCCAGCAGCGGACAGGGGACACCCAATCAGCCCCAGCATTTT. Translation: CASSGQGTPNQPQHF. Full variable domain (missing parts from reference TRBV9 and TRBJ1-5): DSGVTQTPKHLITATGQRVTLRCSPRSGDLSVYWYQQSLDQGLQFLIQYYNGEERAKGNILERFSAQQFPDLHSELNLSSLELGDSALYFCASSGQGTPNQPQHFGDGTRLSIL.

This clone was recorded a few times. This chain links TRBV30 with TRBJ1-3; D remains ambiguous. V lost 6 bases, J lost 0 bases, and 12 bases lay in between. The length of the CDR3 is 14 residues. Germline-derived CDR1 and CDR2 are GTSNPN and SVGIG (reference sequence). For the CDR3, the DNA is TGTGCCTGCCACCTCGATACCTCTGGAAACACCATATATTTT. Its translation is CACHLDTSGNTIYF.

The V call is TRBV10-3, the J call TRBJ2-6; TRBD1 matches 9 bases. Germline V gene lookup returns CDR1 ENHRY and CDR2 SYGVKD. The CDR3 loop spans 16 amino acids. With V trimmed by 6 bases and J by 2 bases, 5 bases remained unmatched. The CDR3 spells CAIRTGDRAGANVLTF. In nucleotides, the CDR3 is TGTGCCATCAGGACCGGGGACAGGGCTGGGGCCAACGTCCTGACTTTC.

The chain has TRBV7-9 and TRBJ1-1; D ambiguous. This CDR3 comprises 12 residues. Germline V lookup: CDR1 SEHNR, CDR2 FQNEAQ (reference sequence). The V end was cut by 0 bases, the J end by 6 bases, with 5 bases between. DNA of the CDR3: TGTGCCAGCAGCTTAGCCCAGGCTGAAGCTTTCTTT. Translated, it gives CASSLAQAEAFF.

CDR3 amino acids: CASSLGISGGGETQYF. DNA for the CDR3: TGTGCCAGCAGCTTAGGCATAAGCGGGGGCGGGGAGACCCAGTACTTC. This sequence joins TRBV13 and TRBJ2-5; 8 bases map to TRBD2. Germline CDR1 reads PRHDT; CDR2 reads FYEKMQ (reference sequence). The CDR3 length is 16 residues. The V and J ends lost 0 bases and 5 bases, in that order; junction bases with no gene match: 8.

This chain links TRBV6-6 with TRBJ1-6, with D tentatively TRBD1 (6 bases). V was clipped by 0 bases and J by 8 bases, with 14 bases between them. Germline loops: CDR1 MNHNY, CDR2 SVGAGI (reference sequence). CDR3 size: 16 residues. The CDR3 DNA reads as TGTGCCAGCAGTTACTCGATTCCAGGGGCCTATTCACCCCTCCACTTT. Translation: CASSYSIPGAYSPLHF.

This rearrangement joins TRBV9 to TRBJ2-3, with TRBD2 matching over 8 bases. The CDR3 is made up of 16 amino acids. Germline values: CDR1 SGDLS, CDR2 YYNGEE. V lost 1 base and J lost 4; bases outside the gene matches: 8. The CDR3 region is CASSVMVGGGSDTQYF. For the CDR3, the DNA is TGTGCCAGCAGCGTAATGGTTGGCGGGGGGTCAGATACGCAGTATTTT.

This clone was detected a few times. The chain has TRBV7-3 and TRBJ1-5, with D uncertain. The V end was cut by 1 base, the J end by 2 bases, with 12 bases between. The CDR3 length is 16 residues. Germline lookup yields CDR1 SGHTA and CDR2 FQGTGA. As DNA, the CDR3 is TGTGCCAGCAGCTTAAATGGAGGGTTGCGCAATCAGCCCCAGCATTTT. This translates into CASSLNGGLRNQPQHF.

The chain couples TRBV5-4 to TRBJ1-2; D is unresolved. V was trimmed by 4 bases and J by 3 bases, leaving 13 bases between them. This CDR3 is built from 14 residues. Germline values: CDR1 SGHNT, CDR2 YYREEE (reference sequence). The CDR3 nucleotides are TGTGCCAGCAGCAATACCCGGGATTACTATGGCTACACCTTC. Amino acids: CASSNTRDYYGYTF.

This clone is medium-sized in the sample. This chain connects TRBV12-1 to TRBJ1-4. TRBV12-1 is an annotated pseudogene. CDR3 size: 18 residues. The CDR3 bases are TGTGCCAGCAGCTTTGGCGGACCGAACCCAGCAACTAATGAAAAACTGTTTTTT. Translated: CASSFGGPNPATNEKLFF.

The chain has TRBV28 and TRBJ2-7; a weak D match, TRBD1 (6 bases). Germline CDR1 is MDHEN and CDR2 is SYDVKM. Deletions cut 4 bases from V and 4 bases from J, with 11 bases between. CDR3 length: 13 residues. CDR3 in amino acids: CASSWGQSYEQYF. DNA for the CDR3: TGTGCCAGCAGTTGGGGGCAATCATACGAGCAGTACTTC.

The chain is built from TRBV9 and TRBJ1-6; no clear D. Germline values: CDR1 SGDLS, CDR2 YYNGEE. CDR3 length equals 13 residues. The V end was cut by 5 bases, the J end by 9 bases, with 12 bases between. This CDR3 is CASRGQETSPLHF. As DNA, the CDR3 is TGTGCCAGCAGGGGCCAGGAGACTTCACCCCTCCACTTT.